This entry concerns a single T cell receptor (beta chain). Its antigen is currently unknown. The sample originates from a study of shared clonotypes between healthy human individuals. Study-level results: Represented diversity, genetic and exposure-history alike, was limited by few donors.

Terminally differentiated effector memory CD45RA+ cells were excluded by CCR7 positive selection of CD45RO-negative cells. V was pared by 6 bases and J by 4 bases, with 5 bases of the junction left unmatched. This CDR3 region has 14 residues. From germline, CDR1 is MDHEN and CDR2 SYDVKM. Sequencing used immunoSEQ multiplex PCR; TCRdb keeps in-frame clones, though not all of them. The data hold around 1.9 million clones, with about 92% observed a single time. The sequence derives from a young man in good health. Some clones in this sample may be carry-over from other donors' samples. The sequencing input was naive CD8+ T cells from PBMCs. The chain employs TRBV28 and TRBJ2-2, with 7 bases that match TRBD2. The CDR3 is CASRLGEGTGELFF. As DNA, the CDR3 is TGTGCCAGCAGGTTGGGGGAGGGCACCGGGGAGCTGTTTTTT. The full variable domain, with the rest looked up from reference TRBV28 and TRBJ2-2, is DVKVTQSSRYLVKRTGEKVFLECVQDMDHENMFWYRQDPGLGLRLIYFSYDVKMKEKGDIPEGYSVSREKKERFSLILESASTNQTSMYLCASRLGEGTGELFFGEGSRLTVL.